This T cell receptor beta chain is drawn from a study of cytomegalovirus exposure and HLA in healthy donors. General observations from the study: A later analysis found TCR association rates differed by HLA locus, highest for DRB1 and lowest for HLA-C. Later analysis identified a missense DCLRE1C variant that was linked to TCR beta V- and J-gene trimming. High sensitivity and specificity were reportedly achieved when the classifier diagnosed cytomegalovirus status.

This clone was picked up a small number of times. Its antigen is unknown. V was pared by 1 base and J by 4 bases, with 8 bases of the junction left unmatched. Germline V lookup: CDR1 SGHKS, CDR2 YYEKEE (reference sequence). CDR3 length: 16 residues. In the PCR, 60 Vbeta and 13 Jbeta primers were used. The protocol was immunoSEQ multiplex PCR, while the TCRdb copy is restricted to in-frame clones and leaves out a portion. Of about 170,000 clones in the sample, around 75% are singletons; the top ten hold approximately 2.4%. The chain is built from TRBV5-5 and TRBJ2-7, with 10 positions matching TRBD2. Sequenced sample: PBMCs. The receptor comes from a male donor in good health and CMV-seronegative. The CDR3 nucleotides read TGTGCCAGCAGCTTGAGGCTAGCGGGGGTCCAATACGAGCAGTACTTC. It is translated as CASSLRLAGVQYEQYF.